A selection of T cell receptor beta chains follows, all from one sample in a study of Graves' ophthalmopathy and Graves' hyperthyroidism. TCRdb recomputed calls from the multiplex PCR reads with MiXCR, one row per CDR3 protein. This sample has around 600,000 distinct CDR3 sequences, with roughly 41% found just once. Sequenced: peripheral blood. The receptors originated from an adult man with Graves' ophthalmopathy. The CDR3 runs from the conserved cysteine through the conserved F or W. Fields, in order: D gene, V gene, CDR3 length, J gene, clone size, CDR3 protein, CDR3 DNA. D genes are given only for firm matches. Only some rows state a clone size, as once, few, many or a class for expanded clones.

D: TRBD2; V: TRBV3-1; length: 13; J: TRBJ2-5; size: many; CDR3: CASSLRLAETQYF; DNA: TGTGCCAGCAGCCTTCGACTAGCGGAGACCCAGTACTTC
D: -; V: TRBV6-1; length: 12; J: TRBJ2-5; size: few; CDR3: CASSEVLETQYF; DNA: TGTGCCAGCAGTGAAGTCTTGGAGACCCAGTACTTC
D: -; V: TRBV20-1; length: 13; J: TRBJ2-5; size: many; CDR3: CSARYGGYETQYF; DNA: TGCAGTGCTAGATACGGGGGATACGAGACCCAGTACTTC
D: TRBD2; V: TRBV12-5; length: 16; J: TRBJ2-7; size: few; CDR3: CASGLRISGSSYEQYF; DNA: TGTGCTAGTGGTTTGAGGATTAGCGGGAGCTCCTACGAGCAGTACTTC
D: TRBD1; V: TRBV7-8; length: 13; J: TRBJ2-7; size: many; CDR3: CASSQYDRDEQYF; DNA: TGTGCCAGCAGCCAGTATGACAGGGACGAGCAGTACTTC
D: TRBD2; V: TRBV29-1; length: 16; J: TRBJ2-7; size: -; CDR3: CSVVGGGAGGPNEQYF; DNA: TGCAGCGTTGTGGGGGGGGGAGCGGGGGGGCCAAACGAGCAGTACTTC
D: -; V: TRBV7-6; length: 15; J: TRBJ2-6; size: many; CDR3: CASSLESSGANVLTF; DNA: TGTGCCAGCAGCTTAGAGAGCTCTGGGGCCAACGTCCTGACTTTC
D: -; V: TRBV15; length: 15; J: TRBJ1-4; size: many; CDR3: CATSSSTDGDEKLFF; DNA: TGTGCCACCAGCAGCAGCACGGACGGGGATGAAAAACTGTTTTTT
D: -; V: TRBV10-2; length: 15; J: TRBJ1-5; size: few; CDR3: CASSYTEGFYQPQHF; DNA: TGTGCCAGCAGTTATACGGAGGGCTTTTATCAGCCCCAGCATTTT
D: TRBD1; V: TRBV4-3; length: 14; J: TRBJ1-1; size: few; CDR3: CASSQTGVNTEAFF; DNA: TGCGCCAGCAGCCAGACAGGGGTGAACACTGAAGCTTTCTTT
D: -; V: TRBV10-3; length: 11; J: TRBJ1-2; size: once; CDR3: CAAAGEDGYTF; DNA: TGTGCAGCCGCGGGGGAAGATGGCTACACCTTC
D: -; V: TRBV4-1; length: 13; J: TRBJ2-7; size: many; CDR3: CASSQAQSYEQYF; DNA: TGCGCCAGCAGCCAAGCACAGTCCTACGAGCAGTACTTC
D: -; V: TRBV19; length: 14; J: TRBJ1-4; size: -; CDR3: CASSIRRGNEKLFF; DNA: TGTGCCAGTAGTATCAGACGGGGGAATGAAAAACTGTTTTTT
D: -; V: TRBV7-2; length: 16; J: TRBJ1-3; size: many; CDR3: CASSPREGAYGNTIYF; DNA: TGTGCCAGCAGCCCCCGGGAGGGAGCTTACGGAAACACCATATATTTT
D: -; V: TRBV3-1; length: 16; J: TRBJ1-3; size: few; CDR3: CASSQEIGHAGNTIYF; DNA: TGTGCCAGCAGCCAAGAAATCGGACACGCTGGAAACACCATATATTTT
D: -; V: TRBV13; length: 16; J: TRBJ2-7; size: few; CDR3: CASSLKRGLSGDEQYF; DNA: TGTGCCAGCAGCCTCAAAAGGGGCCTCTCGGGGGACGAGCAGTACTTC
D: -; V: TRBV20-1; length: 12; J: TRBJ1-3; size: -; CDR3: CSARSVGGRRYF; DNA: TGCAGTGCTAGATCGGTCGGGGGCAGAAGATATTTT
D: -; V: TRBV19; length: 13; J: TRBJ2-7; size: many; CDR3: CASSRDGTYEQYF; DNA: TGTGCCAGTTCCCGGGACGGAACCTACGAGCAGTACTTC
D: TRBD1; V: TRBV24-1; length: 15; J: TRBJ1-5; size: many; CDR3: CATSDPGQGNQPQHF; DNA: TGTGCCACCAGTGATCCGGGACAGGGGAATCAGCCCCAGCATTTT
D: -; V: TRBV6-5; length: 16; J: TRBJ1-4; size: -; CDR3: CASSYEPGGTNEKLFF; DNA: TGTGCCAGCAGTTACGAGCCGGGGGGCACTAATGAAAAACTGTTTTTT
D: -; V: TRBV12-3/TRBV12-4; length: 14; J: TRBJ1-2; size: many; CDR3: CASSIGGGSYGYTF; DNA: TGTGCCAGCAGCATAGGGGGGGGTTCCTATGGCTACACCTTC
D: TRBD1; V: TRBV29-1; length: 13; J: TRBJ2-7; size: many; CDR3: CSVPGQGTYEQYF; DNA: TGCAGCGTACCGGGACAGGGCACCTACGAGCAGTACTTC
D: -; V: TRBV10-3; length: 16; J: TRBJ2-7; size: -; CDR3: CAISESGGASSYEQYF; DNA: TGTGCCATCAGTGAGTCTGGGGGGGCTAGCTCCTACGAGCAGTACTTC
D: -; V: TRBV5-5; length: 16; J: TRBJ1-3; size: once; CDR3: CASSWSGLLNEETIYF; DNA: TGTGCCAGCAGCTGGAGCGGGTTGTTGAACGAAGAGACCATATATTTT
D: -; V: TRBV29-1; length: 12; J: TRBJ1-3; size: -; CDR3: CSVEGGGSSIYF; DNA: TGCAGCGTTGAGGGCGGCGGAAGCTCCATATATTTT
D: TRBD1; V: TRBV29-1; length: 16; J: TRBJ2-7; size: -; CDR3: CSASSFTGGLSYEQYF; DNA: TGCAGCGCCAGCAGTTTTACAGGGGGCCTCTCCTACGAGCAGTACTTC
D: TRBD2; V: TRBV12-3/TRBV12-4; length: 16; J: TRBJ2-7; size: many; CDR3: CASTSTGAGVSYEQYF; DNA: TGTGCCAGCACTTCGACCGGGGCGGGAGTCTCCTACGAGCAGTACTTC
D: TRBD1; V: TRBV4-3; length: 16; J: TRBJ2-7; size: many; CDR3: CASSLGQGGSSYEQYF; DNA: TGCGCCAGCAGCCTTGGACAGGGTGGAAGCTCCTACGAGCAGTACTTC
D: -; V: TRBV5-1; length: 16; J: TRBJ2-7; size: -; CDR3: CASSKGSGSAAYEQYF; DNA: TGCGCCAGCAGCAAAGGGAGTGGGTCAGCTGCCTACGAGCAGTACTTC
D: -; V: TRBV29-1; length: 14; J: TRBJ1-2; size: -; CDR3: CSLALSGTNYGYTF; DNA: TGCAGCCTTGCTTTGTCCGGCACTAACTATGGCTACACCTTC
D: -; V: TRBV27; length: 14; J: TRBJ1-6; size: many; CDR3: CASSFKFANSPLHF; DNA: TGTGCCAGCAGTTTTAAGTTCGCCAATTCACCCCTCCACTTT
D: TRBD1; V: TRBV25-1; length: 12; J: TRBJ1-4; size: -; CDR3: CASSQIGGQGAF; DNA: TGCGCCAGCAGCCAGATAGGAGGACAGGGGGCCTTT
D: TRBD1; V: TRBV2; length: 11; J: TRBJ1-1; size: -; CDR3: CASKEDRGAFF; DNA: TGTGCCAGCAAGGAGGACAGGGGAGCTTTCTTT
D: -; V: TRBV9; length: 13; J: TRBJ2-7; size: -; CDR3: CASSVGFPGEQYF; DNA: TGTGCCAGCAGCGTAGGATTCCCAGGCGAGCAGTACTTC
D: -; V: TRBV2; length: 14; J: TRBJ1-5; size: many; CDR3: CASSESGLDQPQHF; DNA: TGTGCCAGCAGTGAATCAGGGTTGGATCAGCCCCAGCATTTT
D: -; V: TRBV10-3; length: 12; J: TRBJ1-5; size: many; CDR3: CASKRYDQPQHF; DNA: TGTGCCAGCAAGAGGTATGATCAGCCCCAGCATTTT
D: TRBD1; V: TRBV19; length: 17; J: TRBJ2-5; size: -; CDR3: CASSVSSGGSSLETQYF; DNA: TGTGCCAGTAGTGTCTCCTCAGGGGGCTCGAGCTTAGAGACCCAGTACTTC
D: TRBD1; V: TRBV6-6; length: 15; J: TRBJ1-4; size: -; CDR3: CASSEETGWVEKLFF; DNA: TGTGCCAGCAGTGAGGAGACAGGGTGGGTTGAAAAACTGTTTTTT
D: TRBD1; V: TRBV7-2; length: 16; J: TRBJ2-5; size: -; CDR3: CAWSPTGTGSWETQYF; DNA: TGTGCCTGGAGCCCAACTGGGACAGGGAGTTGGGAGACCCAGTACTTC
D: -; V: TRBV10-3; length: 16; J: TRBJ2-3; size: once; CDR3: CAISENAGWSADTQYF; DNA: TGTGCCATCAGTGAGAATGCGGGGTGGAGCGCAGATACGCAGTATTTT
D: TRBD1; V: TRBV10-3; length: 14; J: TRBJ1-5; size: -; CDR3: CASRGQGEGQPQHF; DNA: TGTGCCAGCAGGGGACAGGGGGAAGGTCAGCCCCAGCATTTT
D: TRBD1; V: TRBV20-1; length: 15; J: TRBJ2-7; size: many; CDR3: CSALTGQGASYEQYF; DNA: TGCAGTGCCCTAACAGGACAGGGGGCGTCCTACGAGCAGTACTTC